The 11 T cell receptor beta chains in this list originate from one sample, sequenced in a study of monozygotic twins with inflammatory bowel disease. With the 5' RACE reads reprocessed, TCRdb shows one record per CDR3 protein and no DNA. The table for this sample gives approximately 300,000 distinct CDR3 sequences. The material sequenced was blood. The origin of the receptors is a human donor with ulcerative colitis or Crohn's disease, or a healthy co-twin of an affected twin (not recorded which).

The chain recombines TRBV5-4 with TRBJ2-3; there is no DNA to check the TCRdb D call of TRBD2. CDR3 length: 13 residues. The V gene's germline CDR1 is SGHNT and CDR2 YYREEE (reference sequence). The CDR3 reads CASSQRETDTQYF.

The V and J genes are TRBV18 and TRBJ1-6; the TCRdb D gene call, TRBD1, has no DNA to confirm it. This CDR3 has 15 amino acids. From germline, CDR1 is KGHSH and CDR2 LQKENI. CDR3 amino acids: CASSPYRGPDSPLHF. The variable domain in full, completed from reference TRBV18 and TRBJ1-6, reads NAGVMQNPRHLVRRRGQEARLRCSPMKGHSHVYWYRQLPEEGLKFMVYLQKENIIDESGMPKERFSAEFPKEGPSILRIQQVVRGDSAAYFCASSPYRGPDSPLHFGNGTRLTVT.

The chain combines TRBV3-1 with TRBJ2-3. There are 13 residues in the CDR3. The germline CDR1 and CDR2 sequences are LGHDT and YNNKEL (reference sequence). CDR3 loop: CASGQMFTATQYF.

The genes are TRBV29-1 and TRBJ2-7. The germline gives CDR1 SQVTM, CDR2 ANQGSEA. The CDR3 sequence is 12 residues long. The CDR3: CSVAGPAYEQYF.

This chain's CDR3 is CSARDLVDPVAKNIQYF. This chain joins TRBV20-1 and TRBJ2-4; the D call of TRBD1 rests on TCRdb alone, since no DNA is present to check it. The V gene's germline CDR1 is DFQATT and CDR2 SNEGSKA (reference sequence). There are 17 residues in the CDR3.

CDR3: CASSQLFGQYNEQFF. The genes are TRBV3-1 and TRBJ2-1; without DNA, the TCRdb call of TRBD1 cannot be checked. The CDR3 has 15 amino acids. Germline V gene data show CDR1 as LGHDT and CDR2 as YNNKEL (reference sequence).

The chain is built from TRBV5-1 and TRBJ2-3. Looked up from germline, CDR1 is SGHRS and CDR2 is YFSETQ. The CDR3 loop spans 14 amino acids. The CDR3 loop is CASATVLGADTQYF.

The V and J genes are TRBV10-3 and TRBJ2-7. This CDR3 is built from 12 residues. CDR1 and CDR2 (germline): ENHRY, SYGVKD. CDR3 residues: CAITSDTYEQYF.

The chain links TRBV7-9 to TRBJ1-1; the D call from TCRdb, TRBD1, cannot be confirmed without DNA. Germline CDR1 is SEHNR and CDR2 is FQNEAQ (reference sequence). The CDR3 sequence is 12 residues long. CDR3 region: CASSPGQDEAFF.

This chain connects TRBV12-3 or TRBV12-4 to TRBJ2-7; without DNA, the TCRdb call of TRBD2 cannot be checked. There are 15 residues in the CDR3. CDR3 amino acids: CASSLSSGSLDEQYF.

The genes are TRBV24-1 and TRBJ2-6. The CDR3 length is 13 residues. CDR1 and CDR2 (germline): KGHDR, SFDVKD. The CDR3 protein is CATRDSGANVLTF.